One T cell receptor beta chain is described in this entry. Its specificity is unknown. The entry originates in a study of OX40 agonist ivuxolimab in advanced cancers. The study's findings and limits: At 0.1-3.0 mg/kg, partial responders had clonal expansion among the lowest observed.

Germline CDR1 reads MRHNA; CDR2 reads SNTAGT. The length of the CDR3 is 14 residues. V lost 10 bases, J lost 4 bases, and 14 bases lay in between. This table comes from immunoSEQ multiplex PCR, and its TCRdb copy is limited to in-frame clones, with some not included. The data hold tens of thousands of clones, with 70% to 90% observed a single time. This receptor was obtained from an adult with an advanced solid tumor such as melanoma, head and neck, liver or kidney cancer. The sample was CD4+ or CD8+ T cells sorted from blood, taken in a trial of the OX40 agonist ivuxolimab. The chain links TRBV6-4 to TRBJ2-6, with D perhaps matching TRBD1 (5 bases). The CDR3 DNA reads as TGTGCCACATCCCAGGGTGCGGGGGCCAACGTCCTGACTTTC. Translation: CATSQGAGANVLTF.